This T cell receptor (beta chain) was found in a study of post-analysis software for immune sequencing data. Study-level points and caveats: TRBV5-6, TRBV5-1 and TRBV20-1 were among five TRBV segments more frequent in patients than controls. Strong co-clustering by F measure was seen for same-batch samples. Significantly decreased normalized Chao1 diversity was recorded for multiple sclerosis patients relative to controls.

The J segment lost 0 bases and the V segment lost 7 bases, leaving 8 bases of the junction unmatched. CDR3 length: 15 residues. In germline, CDR1 is SQVTM, CDR2 ANQGSEA. Unique molecular identifiers featured in each of the TCR beta cDNA libraries. T cells numbering roughly 0.85 to 11 million yielded roughly 0.5 million cDNA molecules. From the PCR reads, TCRdb called clonotypes with MiXCR, one entry per CDR3 protein. Of some 690,000 distinct CDR3 sequences in the sample, 59% were seen once. This clonotype showed up just a few times. Its antigen is unidentified. The chain employs TRBV29-1 and TRBJ2-1; 8 bases agree with TRBD2. This TCR was recovered from a girl aged 2 to 10 with multiple sclerosis. The specimen was blood. CDR3 protein: CSGVGGTSSYNEQFF. CDR3 DNA: TGCAGCGGGGTTGGAGGGACTAGCTCCTACAATGAGCAGTTCTTC.